This T cell receptor (beta chain) was found in a study of shared clonotypes between healthy human individuals. Looking at the study overall: There were three CD4 naive, three CD4 memory, two CD8 naive and one CD8 memory plates per donor.

About this clone: Its antigen is not known.

Study-level results: Only blood underwent sampling, and tissue repertoires likely differ. Depth was large, yet rarefaction showed that sorted-subset sequencing was incomplete.

CDR1 and CDR2 from the germline V gene are SGHVS and FNYEAQ. The CDR3 loop spans 14 amino acids. With 4 bases removed from V and 7 bases from J, the gap between germline ends came to 16 bases. Libraries were prepared by immunoSEQ multiplex PCR; TCRdb keeps only in-frame clonotypes and omits some of them. The sample shows hundreds of thousands of clones, around 78% of them seen only once. Sequencing used memory CD4+ T cells sorted from blood. Subset noted: CD45RA-negative fraction. The J gene is TRBJ2-5, the V gene TRBV7-6; a weak D match, TRBD2 (6 bases). The TCR was taken from a woman aged 25-40 years in good health. The CDR3 sequence is CASSWKGWEATQYF. In nucleotides, the CDR3 is TGTGCCAGCAGCTGGAAGGGTTGGGAGGCGACCCAGTACTTC. The full variable domain, with the rest looked up from reference TRBV7-6 and TRBJ2-5, is GAGVSQSPRYKVTKRGQDVALRCDPISGHVSLYWYRQALGQGPEFLTYFNYEAQQDKSGLPNDRFSAERPEGSISTLTIQRTEQRDSAMYRCASSWKGWEATQYFGPGTRLLVL.